The 14 T cell receptor beta chains reported below all come from one sample, sequenced in a study of T cells after yellow fever vaccination. One entry per CDR3 protein results from TCRdb running MiXCR on the 5' RACE reads. This sample has around 250,000 distinct CDR3 sequences, with 6.9% found just once. This sample comprised CD4+ T cells sorted from PBMCs, obtained 15 days after the yellow fever booster vaccination. These receptors were obtained from a man aged 30 to 45 who received the YFV17D yellow fever vaccine.

This clonotype was counted only a few times. V and J are TRBV25-1 and TRBJ2-3, with 10 bases identical to TRBD2. Losses at the gene ends were 3 bases for V and 4 bases for J; bases not matched to a gene: 7. This CDR3 is 16 amino acids long. CDR1 is MGHDK, CDR2 SYGVNS, per germline. The CDR3 coding sequence is TGTGCCAGCAGTGACCGAGCGGGAGGGCCGGCAGATACGCAGTATTTT. Residues: CASSDRAGGPADTQYF.

This clonotype has just a few counts. V usage is TRBV2 and J usage is TRBJ2-3; D remains unclear. Germline V gives CDR1 SNHLY, CDR2 FYNNEI. This CDR3 is built from 15 residues. V dropped 4 bases and J dropped 1 base, with 12 bases sitting between them. DNA of the CDR3: TGTGCCAGCAGTGGATCCAGTTCGCGCACAGATACGCAGTATTTT. Protein product: CASSGSSSRTDTQYF.

This clonotype appeared many times. V usage is TRBV5-1 and J usage is TRBJ2-3, with 13 bases identical to TRBD2. This CDR3 has 16 amino acids. V lost 5 bases to trimming and J lost 2 bases; unmatched junction nucleotides: 5. Looked up from germline, CDR1 is SGHRS and CDR2 is YFSETQ. CDR3 coding DNA: TGCGCCAGCAGAGGGGGACTAGCGGGACCCACAGATACGCAGTATTTT. Translation gives CASRGGLAGPTDTQYF.

This sequence joins TRBV16 and TRBJ2-2; possibly TRBD2 for D (5 bases). Germline loops: CDR1 KGHSY, CDR2 FQNENV. V was cut by 3 bases and J by 4 bases, with 12 bases left in between. The CDR3 sequence is 15 residues long. The DNA for the CDR3 is TGTGCCAGCAGCCATGGGATACGGGGCACCGGGGAGCTGTTTTTT. Its protein product is CASSHGIRGTGELFF. The whole variable domain, remainder taken from reference TRBV16 and TRBJ2-2, is GEEVAQTPKHLVRGEGQKAKLYCAPIKGHSYVFWYQQVLKNEFKFLISFQNENVFDETGMPKERFSAKCLPNSPCSLEIQATKLEDSAVYFCASSHGIRGTGELFFGEGSRLTVL.

This clonotype was seen at least ten times. This sequence joins TRBV6-2 or TRBV6-3 and TRBJ2-3; possible D gene TRBD2, 6 bases. Trimming left V 6 bases short and J 3 bases short, with 16 bases between. Looked up from germline, CDR1 is MNHEY and CDR2 is SVGEGT. The CDR3 totals 15 residues. The CDR3 reads CASRPTGLPTDTQYF. CDR3 DNA sequence: TGTGCCAGCAGACCCACGGGACTTCCGACAGATACGCAGTATTTT.

At least ten counts were recorded for this clonotype. The chain uses TRBV6-5 and TRBJ2-1, with TRBD2 matching 8 bases. This CDR3 has 17 amino acids. Germline-derived CDR1 and CDR2 are MNHEY and SVGAGI. With V trimmed by 0 bases and J by 3 bases, 7 bases remained unmatched. The CDR3 spells CASSYSGLAGIYNEQFF. As DNA, the CDR3 is TGTGCCAGCAGTTACTCAGGGTTAGCGGGAATCTACAATGAGCAGTTCTTC.

The chain is built from TRBV29-1 and TRBJ1-3; TRBD1 matches at 7 bases. CDR1 and CDR2 (germline): SQVTM, ANQGSEA. This CDR3 has 16 residues. With 6 bases clipped from V and 0 bases from J, the junction kept 11 bases outside the gene matches. The DNA of the CDR3 is TGCAGCGTAAAGACAGGGAGAGGGGGCTCTGGAAACACCATATATTTT. Translation gives CSVKTGRGGSGNTIYF.

V and J are TRBV5-4 and TRBJ2-1; TRBD1 matches 10 bases. With V trimmed by 4 bases and J by 0 bases, 1 base remained unmatched. Germline V lookup: CDR1 SGHNT, CDR2 YYREEE (reference sequence). There are 15 residues in the CDR3. DNA of the CDR3: TGTGCCAGCAGCAGGGACAGGGGCTCCTACAATGAGCAGTTCTTC. It translates to CASSRDRGSYNEQFF.

There are a few counts of this clonotype. V usage is TRBV14 and J usage is TRBJ2-7; TRBD2 is a possible D gene (5 bases). The CDR3 covers 15 residues. Germline values: CDR1 SGHDN, CDR2 FVKESK. V shed 4 bases and J shed 6 bases, with 19 bases lying between them. The CDR3 is CASSRDLGNWFEQYF. DNA for the CDR3: TGTGCCAGCAGCCGGGATCTCGGGAATTGGTTCGAGCAGTACTTC.

The chain has TRBV5-1 and TRBJ1-1, with D perhaps TRBD1 (6 bases). Germline V CDR1 and CDR2: SGHRS, YFSETQ. The CDR3 sequence is 15 residues long. The V and J ends lost 0 bases and 1 base respectively, with 10 bases between them. The chain's CDR3 is CASSLAGTPNTEAFF. CDR3 in DNA: TGCGCCAGCAGCTTGGCGGGGACACCGAACACTGAAGCTTTCTTT.

This clonotype was seen at least ten times. This chain uses TRBV6-1 with TRBJ2-6; maybe TRBD2 (5 bases). V lost 7 bases and J 0 bases, leaving 16 bases between the germline ends. The CDR3 length is 17 residues. CDR1 and CDR2 (germline): MNHNS, SASEGT. This CDR3 reads CASIGLMAGSGANVLTF. CDR3 coding DNA: TGTGCCAGCATTGGTCTGATGGCGGGCTCTGGGGCCAACGTCCTGACTTTC.

This clonotype turned up a few times. This chain joins TRBV11-2 and TRBJ1-4; 7 bases line up with TRBD1. Germline V gives CDR1 SGHAT, CDR2 FQNNGV. The trim removed 5 bases at V and 0 bases at J, leaving 12 bases unmatched. This CDR3 has 18 residues. The DNA of the CDR3 is TGTGCCAGCAGCCGCTTATTCCCCACAGGGGCAACTAATGAAAAACTGTTTTTT. Encoded protein: CASSRLFPTGATNEKLFF.

In this sample, this clonotype turned up a few times. The chain recombines TRBV6-2 or TRBV6-3 with TRBJ2-3; perhaps TRBD2 as D (6 bases). Germline CDR1 is MNHEY and CDR2 is SVGEGT. V lost 0 bases and J 5 bases, leaving 21 bases between the germline ends. This CDR3 is built from 18 residues. CDR3 sequence (DNA): TGTGCCAGCAGTTACTCTTGGATTGGCAGGGAGGCACAAGATACGCAGTATTTT. It yields the protein CASSYSWIGREAQDTQYF.

This clonotype was detected ten times or more. The chain uses TRBV10-2 and TRBJ2-1; 8 bases match TRBD1. CDR1 is WSHSY and CDR2 is SAAADI in the germline V gene. This CDR3 region has 12 residues. V was clipped by 6 bases and J by 6 bases; unmatched bases: 1. CDR3: CASRQGGNEQFF. The CDR3 DNA is TGCGCCAGCAGACAGGGGGGCAATGAGCAGTTCTTC.